The sequence of this T cell receptor beta chain was determined in a study of OX40 agonist ivuxolimab in advanced cancers. The overall study: From about 23 to 85 years was the age range, with a mean of around 60 years, and 65% to 90% were male. General study points: Both CD4+ and CD8+ T cell populations in blood had undergone clonal expansion by week 6 at 0.1 to 3.0 mg/kg.

Sequencing was performed with immunoSEQ multiplex PCR; in TCRdb, only in-frame clones are kept and a portion is missing. The sample has around 49,000 clones, approximately 79% seen once. On this clone itself: Its antigen remains unidentified.

The clonotype comes from an adult with an advanced solid tumor such as melanoma, head and neck, liver or kidney cancer. The sample consisted of CD4+ or CD8+ T cells sorted from blood, taken in a trial of the OX40 agonist ivuxolimab.

The CDR3 DNA is TGTGCCAGCAGTGATTACCGGCCATCCTACGAGCAGTACTTC. It translates to CASSDYRPSYEQYF. This chain uses TRBV2 with TRBJ2-7; D uncertain. The CDR3 covers 14 residues. Germline lookup yields CDR1 SNHLY and CDR2 FYNNEI. Trimming removed 3 bases at V and 1 base at J, with 10 bases between.